The T cell receptor (beta chain) under discussion was sequenced for a study of blood T cell repertoires in COVID-19. The trim removed 0 bases at V and 8 bases at J, leaving 8 bases unmatched. The CDR3 consists of 16 residues. Germline CDR1 and CDR2: SGHRS and YFSETQ. Assay: immunoSEQ multiplex PCR; the TCRdb copy retains only in-frame clones and omits some. The sample contains approximately 390,000 clones, approximately 91% of which appear only once. The clonotype was recovered from a middle-aged woman with acute COVID-19. The sample comprised PBMCs or T cells enriched from blood (not recorded which). V is TRBV5-1 and J is TRBJ1-4, with TRBD1 matching over 9 bases. The CDR3 loop reads CASSLAPGQGREKLFF. The CDR3 DNA reads as TGCGCCAGCAGCTTGGCACCGGGACAGGGTCGAGAAAAACTGTTTTTT.